This is a list of T cell receptor beta chains from one sample in a study of T cells in Graves' hyperthyroidism and ophthalmopathy. TCRdb ran MiXCR on the multiplex PCR reads and lists one entry per CDR3 protein. The sample yields more than 500,000 distinct CDR3 sequences, approximately 16% seen once. Sequenced material: blood. The receptor source for this set is a woman aged 30 to 39 with Graves' ophthalmopathy. CDR3s include the opening cysteine and the closing phenylalanine or tryptophan. Fields, in order: clone size, J gene, V gene, D gene, CDR3 DNA, CDR3 protein. A D gene is named only where the DNA matches it firmly. For some rows the clone size is stated as once, few or many, or as a class when expanded; others skip it.

>many|TRBJ1-2|TRBV3-1|.
TGTGCCAGCAGCCTTGGGAGGAGGGCTAACTATGGCTACACCTTC
CASSLGRRANYGYTF
>many|TRBJ1-3|TRBV2|.
TGTGCCAGCAGTGAAGGGGTCTCTGGAAACACCATATATTTT
CASSEGVSGNTIYF
>.|TRBJ1-4|TRBV4-1|.
TGCGCCAGCAGCCAAGAAAGGTCGGGGGTATGGGGTGAAAAACTGTTTTTT
CASSQERSGVWGEKLFF
>many|TRBJ1-1|TRBV10-3|.
TGTGCCATCACTATCGACACGAGGTCTGAAGCTTTCTTT
CAITIDTRSEAFF
>many|TRBJ2-1|TRBV29-1|TRBD2
TGCAGCGCCCAAGGGGGACTAGCAACGAATGAGCAGTTCTTC
CSAQGGLATNEQFF
>many|TRBJ1-5|TRBV7-2|.
TGTGCCAGCAGCTACCAGGTCAATCAGCCCCAGCATTTT
CASSYQVNQPQHF
>.|TRBJ2-1|TRBV11-2|TRBD1
TGTGCCAGCAGCTTAGTGTGGGGACAGGGGGCGCGGGATGAGCAGTTCTTC
CASSLVWGQGARDEQFF
>many|TRBJ2-7|TRBV5-1|.
TGCGCCAGCGGGAAGGCAGGCTCCTACGAGCAGTACTTC
CASGKAGSYEQYF
>many|TRBJ2-1|TRBV5-1|TRBD2
TGCGCCAGCAGCTCCAGCCACTGGCGGGGGGACAATGAGCAGTTCTTC
CASSSSHWRGDNEQFF
>many|TRBJ2-5|TRBV20-1|.
TGCAGTGCTAGTGGGCCTCGTGAGACCCAGTACTTC
CSASGPRETQYF
>.|TRBJ1-2|TRBV12-3/TRBV12-4|.
TGTGCCAGCATTTTTGCCTATGGCTACACCTTC
CASIFAYGYTF
>few|TRBJ1-1|TRBV19|.
TGTGCCAGTAGTATAGGGAGGGGAGGGTGGACTGAAGCTTTCTTT
CASSIGRGGWTEAFF
>many|TRBJ2-7|TRBV5-1|TRBD1
TGCGCCAGCAGCCAAGGACAGGGGTTGGGAACCTACGAGCAGTACTTC
CASSQGQGLGTYEQYF
>.|TRBJ1-5|TRBV20-1|.
TGCAGTGCTAGAGATCAACGGGGGCATCAGCCCCAGCATTTT
CSARDQRGHQPQHF
>many|TRBJ2-5|TRBV20-1|.
TGCAGTGCCCATCCGAGCCCCAGGGAGACCCAGTACTTC
CSAHPSPRETQYF
>few|TRBJ2-3|TRBV15|.
TGTGCCACCAGCCCCCGGTTTCTTGAGTCTGGTAGCACAGATACGCAGTATTTT
CATSPRFLESGSTDTQYF
>many|TRBJ1-1|TRBV7-8|.
TGTGCCAGCAGCTTTGAGGGCGGAGGCACTGAAGCTTTCTTT
CASSFEGGGTEAFF
>many|TRBJ2-7|TRBV19|TRBD1
TGTGCCAGTAGACAGGGGCCTGCCTCCTACGAGCAGTACTTC
CASRQGPASYEQYF
>few|TRBJ2-7|TRBV27|.
TGTGCCAGCAGTTTATCCGAGGGGTTCGCCTACGAGCAGCACTTC
CASSLSEGFAYEQHF
>.|TRBJ1-4|TRBV27|.
TGTGCCAGCAGTGTAACAACGACGGTGGGTGAAAAACTGTTTTTT
CASSVTTTVGEKLFF
>many|TRBJ2-7|TRBV28|.
TGTGCCAGCAGTCCTAAACAGACCTACGAGCAGTACTTC
CASSPKQTYEQYF
>many|TRBJ2-5|TRBV6-1|.
TGTGCCAGCACTGAGGACACGGGGGTGAAGGAGACCCAGTACTTC
CASTEDTGVKETQYF
>few|TRBJ2-1|TRBV7-9|.
TGTGCCAGCAGCTTTAGCGGAAGCATTATAAGCTCCTACAATGAGCAGTTCTTC
CASSFSGSIISSYNEQFF
>many|TRBJ2-2|TRBV20-1|TRBD2
TGCAGTGCTAAGGGACTAGCGGGGGACGGGGAGCTGTTTTTT
CSAKGLAGDGELFF
>.|TRBJ2-2|TRBV10-1|TRBD2
TGCGCCAGCAGTTCGGGACTAGCGGACGCGAACACCGGGGAGCTGTTTTTT
CASSSGLADANTGELFF
>many|TRBJ2-1|TRBV29-1|.
TGCAGCGTTGAGTTCCAGGCAAACTACAATGAGCAGTTCTTC
CSVEFQANYNEQFF
>few|TRBJ2-1|TRBV4-1|TRBD1
TGCGCCAGCAGCCAAGGCCCGGGACAGGGGGCGCGTAATGAGCAGTTCTTC
CASSQGPGQGARNEQFF
>.|TRBJ1-1|TRBV6-1|.
TGTGCCAGCAGATCAGTTGAAGCTTTCTTT
CASRSVEAFF
>.|TRBJ2-7|TRBV20-1|.
TGCAGTGCTAGAGGGGGCTGGGAGCAGTACTTC
CSARGGWEQYF
>.|TRBJ1-5|TRBV28|.
TGTGCCAGCAGTTGGAATCAGCCCCAGCATTTT
CASSWNQPQHF
>many|TRBJ1-1|TRBV6-5|.
TGTGCCAGCAGTTACTGGGGGGAAATCGGCACTGAAGCTTTCTTT
CASSYWGEIGTEAFF
>many|TRBJ2-1|TRBV11-3|.
TGTGCCAGCAGCTTAGTTGCGGAAAATGAGCAGTTCTTC
CASSLVAENEQFF
>.|TRBJ1-2|TRBV20-1|.
TGCAGTGCTATCCTTCCAGGGAATCCAACTAACTATGGCTACACCTTC
CSAILPGNPTNYGYTF
>.|TRBJ2-1|TRBV6-2/TRBV6-3|.
TGTGCCAGCAGGCCGGATAGCAATGAGCAGTTCTTC
CASRPDSNEQFF
>.|TRBJ2-1|TRBV19|.
TGTGCCAGTACCCAATTCGCCGGGGGCGCCCACAATGAGCAGTTCTTC
CASTQFAGGAHNEQFF
>.|TRBJ2-1|TRBV4-1|.
TGCGCCAGCAGCCACCCGGGACTTTACAATGAGCAGTTCTTC
CASSHPGLYNEQFF
>many|TRBJ2-3|TRBV5-1|.
TGCGCCAGCAGCTTGGGGCAGACACCCAGCACAGATACGCAGTATTTT
CASSLGQTPSTDTQYF
>many|TRBJ2-1|TRBV11-2|TRBD2
TGTGCCAGCAGCCGAAACCCTAGCGGGAGGGCCCATGAGCAGTTCTTC
CASSRNPSGRAHEQFF
>many|TRBJ1-2|TRBV20-1|.
TGCAGTAACCCATTGGGGTCGGGTGGCTACACCTTC
CSNPLGSGGYTF
>many|TRBJ2-7|TRBV13|TRBD2
TGTGCCAGCAGCTCCGGACTAGCGGGTGACGAGCAGTACTTC
CASSSGLAGDEQYF
>many|TRBJ2-1|TRBV20-1|TRBD2
TGCAGTGCTTGGGGACTAGCGGGTAGGGATGAGCAGTTCTTC
CSAWGLAGRDEQFF
>few|TRBJ2-2|TRBV19|.
TGTGCCAGTAATCCCCAGGTCATCAACACCGGGGAGCTGTTTTTT
CASNPQVINTGELFF
>.|TRBJ2-2|TRBV6-5|.
TGTGCCAGCAGTTACAATATCCTCGGGGAGCTGTTTTTT
CASSYNILGELFF
>.|TRBJ2-2|TRBV18|TRBD2
TGTGCCAGCTCACCACGCGGGACTAGCGGCAACAAGAACACCGGGGAGCTGTTTTTT
CASSPRGTSGNKNTGELFF
>few|TRBJ2-3|TRBV6-2/TRBV6-3|TRBD1
TGTGCCAGCACCAGAGACAGGGTCGTTACAGATACGCAGTATTTT
CASTRDRVVTDTQYF
>few|TRBJ2-7|TRBV7-2|.
TGTGCCAGCGGGCGATCTAGCGAGCAGTACTTC
CASGRSSEQYF
>many|TRBJ2-7|TRBV10-3|TRBD1
TGTGCCACCGCCGGAGACAGGGGTATTTACGAGCAGTACTTC
CATAGDRGIYEQYF
>few|TRBJ1-2|TRBV7-3|.
TGTGCCAGCAGCTTAGGTCCTGATTCCTATGGCTACACCTTC
CASSLGPDSYGYTF
>many|TRBJ2-1|TRBV30|.
TGTGCCTGGAGTGTTATTGGGACGGAAGTAGGTCAGTTCTTC
CAWSVIGTEVGQFF